The clone carrying this T cell receptor (beta chain) is a singleton in its sample. The sample originates from a study of blood T cell repertoires in COVID-19. Across the study: COVID-19 samples, acute and convalescent, were from the United States, Italy and Spain. PBMCs, B-cell-depleted T cells, or T cells were the source of the cDNA or gDNA that made up the material.

Germline trimming cut 3 bases from V and 4 bases from J; bases unmatched to any gene: 12. The CDR3 runs to 17 residues. Germline loops: CDR1 MNHEY, CDR2 SMNVEV (reference sequence). How the authors handled the data: Quantification of nucleated cells was approximated via reference gene primer amplification. The data were produced by immunoSEQ multiplex PCR, yet TCRdb's version contains in-frame clones alone and is incomplete. V and J calls and clone size are copied from that table; D and trimming were computed from the DNA. The profile shows 160,000 or so clones, about 87% of them singletons. Sequencing input: peripheral blood. The rearrangement links TRBV27 to TRBJ1-2, with 9 bases aligning to TRBD1. The source of this sequence is a woman aged 55-69 years who had recovered from COVID-19. This CDR3 is CASSFHSSGTGSYGYTF. CDR3 DNA sequence: TGTGCCAGCAGTTTCCATTCCTCCGGGACAGGGTCCTATGGCTACACCTTC.